This T cell receptor beta chain was found in a study of CD4 T cells in relation to SARS-CoV-2 and coronaviruses. CD4+ T cells from unexposed donors were obtained before the COVID-19 pandemic (2011-2018). Comment on this clone: The antigen remains unidentified.

Study results and caveats: Each donor contributed either pre-pandemic or post-infection samples, not both.

Method: immunoSEQ multiplex PCR; TCRdb's copy keeps in-frame clones and lacks some. Among some 70,000 clones listed, 85% to 95% were seen once. In germline, CDR1 is MNHEY, CDR2 SMNVEV (reference sequence). The CDR3 length is 12 residues. The V end was cut by 11 bases, the J end by 4 bases, with 14 bases between. The sequence was obtained from a human donor in good health. Source material: naive CD4+ T cells from PBMCs. Subset noted: naive CD4+ T cells isolated by negative enrichment. The chain links TRBV27 to TRBJ1-2, with D possibly being TRBD1 (6 bases). For the CDR3, the DNA is TGTGCCGGCCCCACAGGGACCTATGGCTACACCTTC. Protein: CAGPTGTYGYTF.